What follows are 25 T cell receptor beta chains derived from one specimen sequenced in a study of PD-L1 blockade in urothelial cancer (dated by TCRdb to the late 2010s). The sample's time point, from its label and the paper: pretreatment peripheral blood. The library relied on the immunoSEQ multiplex PCR assay. This immuneACCESS table, as held by TCRdb, lists in-frame sequences with V and J called but not all clones. Of the missing ones, under half trace to an unresolved V gene in checked studies; the others have no known cause. This sample has about 93,000 clones in its table, and about 90% of those were observed once. The ten largest account for 1.5% to 2% of the sample. Sequencing used PBMCs, obtained around atezolizumab (anti-PD-L1) treatment. The source is a man between 60 and 75 years old with urothelial cancer.

The chain carries TRBV6-5 and TRBJ1-4; D remains unclear. Deletions cut 0 bases from V and 4 bases from J, with 9 bases between. The CDR3 sequence is 15 residues long. The V gene's germline CDR1 is MNHEY and CDR2 SVGAGI. The CDR3 DNA is TGTGCCAGCAGTTACTCCCCAGGTTTTAATGAAAAACTGTTTTTT. Translation: CASSYSPGFNEKLFF.

V is TRBV9 and J is TRBJ2-7; the D is unclear. CDR1 is SGDLS, CDR2 YYNGEE, per germline. Trimming took off 1 base at V and 5 bases at J, with 10 bases between the two ends. The CDR3 is 13 amino acids. DNA of the CDR3: TGTGCCAGCAGCGTATCTAGTCTCCACGAGCAGTACTTC. This gives the protein CASSVSSLHEQYF.

The chain carries TRBV9 and TRBJ1-1, with TRBD1 as a possible D gene (5 bases). Trimming took off 0 bases at V and 0 bases at J, with 12 bases between the two ends. CDR1 SGDLS and CDR2 YYNGEE come from the germline V gene. This CDR3 region has 16 residues. CDR3 DNA sequence: TGTGCCAGCAGCGTAGTCGGGGGACTCATGAACACTGAAGCTTTCTTT. Translation: CASSVVGGLMNTEAFF.

The genes are TRBV27 and TRBJ2-3, with 10 bases aligning to TRBD2. The CDR3 runs 18 residues. V was clipped by 4 bases and J by 7 bases; unmatched bases: 17. Germline V gives CDR1 MNHEY, CDR2 SMNVEV (reference sequence). The chain's CDR3 is CASSSYRGSAGGVNTQYF. The CDR3 nucleotides read TGTGCCAGCAGTTCGTACAGGGGATCAGCGGGAGGGGTAAATACGCAGTATTTT.

The V gene is TRBV6-6, the J gene TRBJ2-5; possible D gene TRBD2, 5 bases. There are 14 residues in the CDR3. V lost 6 bases, J lost 1 base, and 12 bases lay in between. Per the germline V gene, CDR1 is MNHNY and CDR2 is SVGAGI (reference sequence). CDR3 residues: CASSRLRAQETQYF. CDR3 bases: TGTGCCAGCAGCCGGCTGAGGGCCCAAGAGACCCAGTACTTC.

The chain links TRBV10-3 to TRBJ1-5, with D unresolved. The CDR3 spans 12 residues. Germline V gene lookup returns CDR1 ENHRY and CDR2 SYGVKD. Trimming pared 7 bases from V and 11 bases from J, leaving 15 bases between. CDR3 residues: CAIMLGPGSQHF. For the CDR3, the DNA is TGTGCCATCATGCTCGGCCCGGGGTCCCAGCATTTT.

The V gene is TRBV5-1, the J gene TRBJ2-3, with a tentative D call TRBD1 (6 bases). From germline, CDR1 is SGHRS and CDR2 YFSETQ. Trimming removed 4 bases at V and 2 bases at J, with 14 bases between. This CDR3 is 15 amino acids long. As DNA, the CDR3 is TGCGCCAGCAGCCCAACCCGACAGGCCACAGATACGCAGTATTTT. Translation gives CASSPTRQATDTQYF.

This clone has just a few counts. This chain connects TRBV7-2 to TRBJ1-2; D might be TRBD1 (5 bases). Germline V lookup: CDR1 SGHTA, CDR2 FQGNSA. Trimming removed 6 bases at V and 8 bases at J, with 13 bases between. This CDR3 is built from 12 residues. CDR3 amino acids: CASRLRVGGYTF. CDR3 bases: TGTGCCAGCAGACTCAGGGTAGGAGGCTACACCTTC.

V gene TRBV6-1 combines with J gene TRBJ1-6, with 10 positions matching TRBD1. This CDR3 is 15 amino acids long. Germline V gene lookup returns CDR1 MNHNS and CDR2 SASEGT. J was trimmed by 9 bases and V by 6 bases; bases with no gene match: 8. This chain's CDR3 is CASRDGTGAFSPLHF. CDR3 DNA sequence: TGTGCCAGCAGAGATGGGACAGGGGCGTTTTCACCCCTCCACTTT.

The gene calls are TRBV7-3 and TRBJ2-7; TRBD2 matches at 13 bases. The junction had 8 bases not matched to a gene; V was cut back by 0 bases and J by 6 bases. Germline CDR1 reads SGHTA; CDR2 reads FQGTGA. The CDR3 extends over 17 amino acids. The CDR3 spells CASSLTHGTSGASEQYF. Here the CDR3 DNA reads TGTGCCAGCAGCTTAACTCATGGGACTAGCGGGGCTAGCGAGCAGTACTTC.

The J gene is TRBJ1-2, the V gene TRBV14; maybe TRBD1 (5 bases). The CDR3 contains 13 residues. V was trimmed by 0 bases and J by 8 bases, leaving 10 bases between them. Germline lookup yields CDR1 SGHDN and CDR2 FVKESK. CDR3 DNA: TGTGCCAGCAGCCAAGATATCCGGGGGGGCTACACCTTC. It is translated as CASSQDIRGGYTF.

The DNA of the CDR3 is TGTGCCAGCAGTGGGCTTCGGCAGGGGGATGGCTACACCTTC. It translates to CASSGLRQGDGYTF. This chain uses TRBV2 with TRBJ1-2; 7 positions match TRBD1. CDR3 length equals 14 residues. The J segment lost 6 bases and the V segment lost 4 bases, leaving 8 bases of the junction unmatched. Germline CDR1 and CDR2: SNHLY and FYNNEI. The full variable domain, completed using reference TRBV2 and TRBJ1-2, is EPEVTQTPSHQVTQMGQEVILRCVPISNHLYFYWYRQILGQKVEFLVSFYNNEISEKSEIFDDQFSVERPDGSNFTLKIRSTKLEDSAMYFCASSGLRQGDGYTFGSGTRLTVV.

The rearrangement links TRBV27 to TRBJ1-2; 10 nucleotides line up with TRBD1. The germline CDR1 and CDR2 sequences are MNHEY and SMNVEV (reference sequence). The CDR3 consists of 15 residues. V gave up 3 bases and J gave up 4 bases; unmatched junction bases: 5. The CDR3 DNA sequence: TGTGCCAGCAGTTTTGACAGGGGGCTTATCTATGGCTACACCTTC. This encodes CASSFDRGLIYGYTF.

The rearrangement joins TRBV19 to TRBJ2-7; no clear D gene. The CDR3 sequence is 13 residues long. The germline V gene has CDR1 LNHDA and CDR2 SQIVND (reference sequence). The V end was cut by 5 bases, the J end by 2 bases, with 10 bases between. CDR3 bases: TGTGCCAGTAGTCTAGGGCCCACCTACGAGCAGTACTTC. Amino acids: CASSLGPTYEQYF.

The chain recombines TRBV5-1 with TRBJ1-1, with 7 bases lining up with TRBD1. V trimming: 4 bases; J trimming: 2 bases; junction bases outside the gene matches: 14. Germline CDR1 SGHRS, CDR2 YFSETQ. The CDR3 totals 17 residues. CDR3: CASSLTGERHQNTEAFF. For the CDR3, the DNA is TGCGCCAGCAGCCTTACAGGGGAGCGGCACCAAAACACTGAAGCTTTCTTT.

The chain joins TRBV7-8 to TRBJ2-3; D gene ambiguous. The CDR3 runs 17 residues. Per the germline V gene, CDR1 is SGHVS and CDR2 is FQNEAQ. Between the trimmed V and J ends, which lost 0 bases and 1 base, there was a span of 14 bases. Here the CDR3 reads CASSLALVADGTDTQYF. For the CDR3, the DNA is TGTGCCAGCAGCTTAGCGCTGGTGGCAGATGGCACAGATACGCAGTATTTT.

This sequence joins TRBV4-3 and TRBJ1-6; 8 bases fit TRBD1. The V gene's germline CDR1 is LGHNA and CDR2 YSLEER. CDR3 size: 19 residues. J was trimmed by 0 bases and V by 3 bases; bases with no gene match: 10. The CDR3 sequence is CASSQDADRESSYNSPLHF. The CDR3 coding sequence is TGCGCCAGCAGCCAGGACGCGGACAGGGAGAGCTCCTATAATTCACCCCTCCACTTT.

The chain recombines TRBV15 with TRBJ2-1; a weak D match, TRBD2 (6 bases). Trimming cost V 1 base and J 4 bases, with 11 bases left between them. Germline CDR1 reads LNHNV; CDR2 reads YYDKDF (reference sequence). The CDR3 contains 15 residues. The CDR3 nucleotides read TGTGCCACCAGCAGAGCGGGAGTTTTTTACAATGAGCAGTTCTTC. The encoded protein is CATSRAGVFYNEQFF. Using reference TRBV15 and TRBJ2-1 for the parts outside the CDR3, the full variable domain is DAMVIQNPRYQVTQFGKPVTLSCSQTLNHNVMYWYQQKSSQAPKLLFHYYDKDFNNEADTPDNFQSRRPNTSFCFLDIRSPGLGDTAMYLCATSRAGVFYNEQFFGPGTRLTVL.

The chain joins TRBV5-1 to TRBJ2-5; 10 bases match TRBD1. The trim removed 4 bases at V and 5 bases at J, leaving 5 bases unmatched. This CDR3 comprises 14 residues. The germline V gene has CDR1 SGHRS and CDR2 YFSETQ. CDR3 nucleotide sequence: TGCGCCAGCAGCCCAGGACAGGGGGGGGAGACCCAGTACTTC. It specifies CASSPGQGGETQYF.

The chain carries TRBV2 and TRBJ1-2; the D gene is possibly TRBD1 (5 bases). This CDR3 region has 17 residues. In germline, CDR1 is SNHLY, CDR2 FYNNEI. With 6 bases removed from V and 3 bases from J, the gap between germline ends came to 23 bases. This CDR3 is CASRAGARRQGDYGYTF. The CDR3 DNA follows: TGTGCCAGCAGGGCTGGGGCCAGAAGGCAAGGGGACTATGGCTACACCTTC.

V is TRBV19 and J is TRBJ1-5; D gene ambiguous. V lost 0 bases, J lost 0 bases, and 9 bases lay in between. CDR3 length equals 16 residues. Looked up from germline, CDR1 is LNHDA and CDR2 is SQIVND (reference sequence). The CDR3 loop is CASSIDNSYSNQPQHF. In nucleotides, the CDR3 is TGTGCCAGTAGTATAGATAACAGCTATAGCAATCAGCCCCAGCATTTT.

The V and J genes are TRBV9 and TRBJ2-2; D may be TRBD2 (7 bases). The CDR3 runs 17 residues. Trimming left V 2 bases short and J 4 bases short, with 18 bases between. In germline, CDR1 is SGDLS, CDR2 YYNGEE. The DNA for the CDR3 is TGTGCCAGCAGCGTCCTAGGGGGGGGCGGGGGCACCGGGGAGCTGTTTTTT. It translates to CASSVLGGGGGTGELFF. The full variable domain, in which reference TRBV9 and TRBJ2-2 provide the parts outside the CDR3, is DSGVTQTPKHLITATGQRVTLRCSPRSGDLSVYWYQQSLDQGLQFLIQYYNGEERAKGNILERFSAQQFPDLHSELNLSSLELGDSALYFCASSVLGGGGGTGELFFGEGSRLTVL.

The V call is TRBV5-4, the J call TRBJ2-4; 7 positions agree with TRBD2. Looked up from germline, CDR1 is SGHNT and CDR2 is YYREEE (reference sequence). V lost 2 bases, J lost 3 bases, and 2 bases stayed unmatched. This CDR3 has 14 amino acids. In nucleotides, the CDR3 is TGTGCCAGCAGCTTAGGCGGGAGCAAAAACATTCAGTACTTC. Translation gives CASSLGGSKNIQYF.

CDR3 nucleotide sequence: TGTGCCAGCAGCCAAGATCCCGCGGCCGGGTTTAGCACAGATACGCAGTATTTT. Its translation is CASSQDPAAGFSTDTQYF. The chain joins TRBV4-2 to TRBJ2-3; D gene ambiguous. This CDR3 is built from 18 residues. Trimming left V 0 bases short and J 0 bases short, with 16 bases between. CDR1 LGHNA and CDR2 YNFKEQ come from the germline V gene.

The chain combines TRBV2 with TRBJ2-5, with 8 bases matching TRBD2. Trimming removed 5 bases from V and 5 bases from J; junction bases left unmatched: 10. Germline CDR1 SNHLY, CDR2 FYNNEI. The CDR3 has 15 amino acids. As DNA, the CDR3 is TGTGCCAGCAGTACAGCGGCAGGCGGGGGGGAGACCCAGTACTTC. Its translation: CASSTAAGGGETQYF.